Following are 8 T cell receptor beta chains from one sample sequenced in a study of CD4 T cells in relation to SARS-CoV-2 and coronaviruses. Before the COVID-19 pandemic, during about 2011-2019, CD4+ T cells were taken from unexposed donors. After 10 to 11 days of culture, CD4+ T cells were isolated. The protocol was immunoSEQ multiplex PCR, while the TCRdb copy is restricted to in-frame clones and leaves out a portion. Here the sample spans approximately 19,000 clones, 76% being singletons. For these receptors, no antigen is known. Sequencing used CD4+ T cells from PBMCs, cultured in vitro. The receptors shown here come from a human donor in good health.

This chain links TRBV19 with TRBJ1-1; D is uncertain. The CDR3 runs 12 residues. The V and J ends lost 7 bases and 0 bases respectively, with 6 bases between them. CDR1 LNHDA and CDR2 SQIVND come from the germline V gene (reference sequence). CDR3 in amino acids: CASKDVNTEAFF. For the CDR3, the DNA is TGTGCCAGTAAGGATGTGAACACTGAAGCTTTCTTT.

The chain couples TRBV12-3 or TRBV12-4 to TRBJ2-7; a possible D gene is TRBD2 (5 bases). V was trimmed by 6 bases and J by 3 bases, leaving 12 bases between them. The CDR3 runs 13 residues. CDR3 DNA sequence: TGTGCCAGCAGCTATCGGAGGTACTACGAGCAGTACTTC. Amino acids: CASSYRRYYEQYF.

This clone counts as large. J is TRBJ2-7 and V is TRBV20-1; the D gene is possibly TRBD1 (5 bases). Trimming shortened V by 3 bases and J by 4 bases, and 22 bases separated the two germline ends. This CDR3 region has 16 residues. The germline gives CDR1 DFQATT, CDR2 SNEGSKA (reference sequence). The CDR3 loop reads CSASGARGEHGYEQYF. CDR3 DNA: TGCAGTGCTAGTGGGGCCCGAGGAGAGCACGGTTACGAGCAGTACTTC.

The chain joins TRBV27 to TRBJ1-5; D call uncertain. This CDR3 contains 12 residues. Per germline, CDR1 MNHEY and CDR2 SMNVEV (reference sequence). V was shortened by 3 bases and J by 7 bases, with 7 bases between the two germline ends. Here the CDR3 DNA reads TGTGCCAGCAGTTTTTCCCGGCAGCCCCAGCATTTT. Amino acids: CASSFSRQPQHF.

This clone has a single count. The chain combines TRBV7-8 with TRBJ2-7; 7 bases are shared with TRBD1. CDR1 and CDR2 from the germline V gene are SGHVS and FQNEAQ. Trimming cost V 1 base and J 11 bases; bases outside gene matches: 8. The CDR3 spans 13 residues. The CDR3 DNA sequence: TGTGCCAGCAGCTTAGAGACAGGGCAGAGGGAGTACTTC. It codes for CASSLETGQREYF.

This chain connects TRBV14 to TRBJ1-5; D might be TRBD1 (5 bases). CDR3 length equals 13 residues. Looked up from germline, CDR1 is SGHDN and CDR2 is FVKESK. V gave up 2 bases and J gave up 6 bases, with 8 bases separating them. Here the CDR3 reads CASSQQGSQPQHF. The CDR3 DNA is TGTGCCAGCAGCCAACAGGGAAGTCAGCCCCAGCATTTT.

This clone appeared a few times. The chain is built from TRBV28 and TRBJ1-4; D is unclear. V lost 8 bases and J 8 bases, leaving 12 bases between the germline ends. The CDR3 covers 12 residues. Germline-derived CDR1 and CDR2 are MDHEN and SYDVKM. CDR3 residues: CASALGWEKLFF. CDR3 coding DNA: TGTGCCAGCGCCTTGGGTTGGGAAAAACTGTTTTTT.

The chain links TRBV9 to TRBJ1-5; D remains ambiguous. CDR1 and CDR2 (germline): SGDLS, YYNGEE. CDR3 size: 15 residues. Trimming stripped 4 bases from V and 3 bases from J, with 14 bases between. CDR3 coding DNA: TGTGCCAGCAGCCCGGGCGGGCTGTTCAATCAGCCCCAGCATTTT. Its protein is CASSPGGLFNQPQHF.